Each of the 28 T cell receptor beta chains below was sequenced from the same sample in a study of control samples from healthy donors and cancer patients. This table comes from immunoSEQ multiplex PCR, and its TCRdb copy is limited to in-frame clones, with some not included. The data hold roughly 80,000 clones, with around nine tenths observed a single time. Sequencing input: blood. These TCRs come from a woman in her fifties or sixties in good health.

The chain links TRBV7-9 to TRBJ1-3; D may be TRBD1 (6 bases). Per the germline V gene, CDR1 is SEHNR and CDR2 is FQNEAQ (reference sequence). The CDR3 runs 12 residues. V gave up 3 bases and J gave up 8 bases, with 8 bases separating them. In DNA form, the CDR3 reads TGTGCCAGCAGCTTGGACAGACACACCATATATTTT. This encodes CASSLDRHTIYF.

The chain employs TRBV29-1 and TRBJ1-1; no firm D call. The CDR3 totals 11 residues. The ends were cut back, 8 bases at V and 6 bases at J, with 13 bases in the middle. Germline lookup yields CDR1 SQVTM and CDR2 ANQGSEA. CDR3 amino acids: CSFQIGPEAFF. The CDR3 coding sequence is TGCAGCTTCCAGATCGGGCCTGAAGCTTTCTTT.

CDR3 in DNA: TGTGCCAGCAGCCCAACAGGGGGCGTAGACCTGAATCAGCCCCAGCATTTT. The encoded protein is CASSPTGGVDLNQPQHF. J is TRBJ1-5 and V is TRBV5-8, with 9 bases lining up with TRBD1. CDR1 and CDR2 from the germline V gene are SGHTS and YDEGEE. The CDR3 sequence is 17 residues long. The junction had 12 bases not matched to a gene; V was cut back by 4 bases and J by 4 bases.

This chain links TRBV5-6 with TRBJ2-6, with 7 positions matching TRBD1. Germline V gene data show CDR1 as SGHDT and CDR2 as YYEEEE. The CDR3 consists of 18 residues. Trimming cost V 3 bases and J 0 bases; bases outside gene matches: 9. The CDR3 nucleotides read TGTGCCAGCAGCTCGACAGGACAGGTTTTCTCTGGGGCCAACGTCCTGACTTTC. Translating it yields CASSSTGQVFSGANVLTF.

The chain is built from TRBV19 and TRBJ1-1; D gene ambiguous. CDR3 length: 13 residues. The germline V gene encodes CDR1 LNHDA and CDR2 SQIVND (reference sequence). The V gene lost 1 base and the J gene lost 8 bases, with 11 bases spanning the gap. CDR3 loop: CASSIGAGVEAFF. The DNA for the CDR3 is TGTGCCAGTAGTATAGGTGCAGGAGTCGAAGCTTTCTTT.

The rearrangement uses TRBV29-1 and TRBJ2-7, with a tentative D call TRBD2 (5 bases). Germline CDR1 and CDR2: SQVTM and ANQGSEA. V lost 6 bases and J 0 bases, leaving 12 bases between the germline ends. The CDR3 extends over 13 amino acids. DNA of the CDR3: TGCAGCGTCCTTCCGGGGAGCTCCTACGAGCAGTACTTC. This codes for CSVLPGSSYEQYF.

The chain joins TRBV13 to TRBJ2-6; possibly TRBD1 for D (5 bases). Trimming shortened V by 5 bases and J by 4 bases, and 12 bases separated the two germline ends. Germline V gene data show CDR1 as PRHDT and CDR2 as FYEKMQ (reference sequence). This CDR3 is built from 15 residues. The CDR3 region is CASSSQGAGANVLTF. The CDR3 bases are TGTGCCAGCAGCAGTCAGGGTGCCGGGGCCAACGTCCTGACTTTC.

The chain uses TRBV6-5 and TRBJ1-5; D remains ambiguous. V was cut by 4 bases and J by 5 bases, with 9 bases left in between. CDR3 length: 13 residues. Germline CDR1 MNHEY, CDR2 SVGAGI. The CDR3 bases are TGTGCCAGCAGTTCTGGGAGCTATCAGCCCCAGCATTTT. Encoded protein: CASSSGSYQPQHF.

This clone showed up just a few times. The chain links TRBV7-8 to TRBJ1-3; D uncertain. V was clipped by 3 bases and J by 0 bases, with 9 bases between them. This CDR3 has 15 residues. Per the germline V gene, CDR1 is SGHVS and CDR2 is FQNEAQ. This CDR3 reads CASSFSHPSGNTIYF. CDR3 nucleotide sequence: TGTGCCAGCAGCTTCTCACACCCCTCTGGAAACACCATATATTTT.

The V gene is TRBV5-4, the J gene TRBJ2-2; a possible D gene is TRBD2 (6 bases). Trimming removed 4 bases from V and 6 bases from J, with 10 bases in between. CDR3 length: 13 residues. Germline loops: CDR1 SGHNT, CDR2 YYREEE (reference sequence). The CDR3 nucleotides are TGTGCCAGCAGCCAGACTAGTTCCGGGGAGCTGTTTTTT. It translates to CASSQTSSGELFF.

In its sample, this clone was seen once. This chain uses TRBV9 with TRBJ2-1; D may be TRBD1 (6 bases). CDR3 size: 17 residues. From germline, CDR1 is SGDLS and CDR2 YYNGEE. V was trimmed by 1 base and J by 5 bases, leaving 19 bases between them. The CDR3 here is CASSVSLGAINNNEQFF. For the CDR3, the DNA is TGTGCCAGCAGCGTATCACTGGGGGCGATAAATAACAATGAGCAGTTCTTC.

The rearrangement uses TRBV6-6 and TRBJ1-2; perhaps TRBD1 as D (5 bases). V dropped 0 bases and J dropped 2 bases, with 13 bases sitting between them. Germline-derived CDR1 and CDR2 are MNHNY and SVGAGI (reference sequence). The CDR3 has 16 residues. CDR3 loop: CASSYSGAGPNYGYTF. DNA of the CDR3: TGTGCCAGCAGTTACTCCGGGGCAGGACCCAACTATGGCTACACCTTC.

The chain employs TRBV5-4 and TRBJ2-1, with 7 bases matching TRBD2. This CDR3 spans 13 amino acids. V shed 5 bases, J shed 5 bases, and the junction held 4 bases outside the gene matches. Germline values: CDR1 SGHNT, CDR2 YYREEE (reference sequence). The CDR3 spells CASRSGIDNEQFF. The CDR3 nucleotides read TGTGCCAGCAGGAGCGGGATCGACAATGAGCAGTTCTTC.

This rearrangement joins TRBV5-1 to TRBJ1-1, with 7 bases that match TRBD1. Germline V gene data show CDR1 as SGHRS and CDR2 as YFSETQ. V was clipped by 3 bases and J by 7 bases; unmatched bases: 12. This CDR3 comprises 15 residues. The CDR3 reads CASSWRTGLEDEAFF. The CDR3, as DNA: TGCGCCAGCAGCTGGAGGACAGGTTTGGAGGATGAAGCTTTCTTT.

This clone has more than one count but fewer than ten. The CDR3 here is CASSYGASNQPQHF. The CDR3 DNA follows: TGTGCCAGCAGTTACGGGGCCAGCAATCAGCCCCAGCATTTT. The chain uses TRBV2 and TRBJ1-5, with a possible D match to TRBD1 (5 bases). The germline CDR1 and CDR2 sequences are SNHLY and FYNNEI. The V and J ends lost 5 bases and 1 base respectively, with 9 bases between them. The CDR3 runs 14 residues.

The V call is TRBV2, the J call TRBJ1-1; no clear D. The CDR3 runs 14 residues. Germline V gives CDR1 SNHLY, CDR2 FYNNEI. Deletions cut 7 bases from V and 3 bases from J, with 15 bases between. The CDR3 bases are TGTGCCAGCAATCTTCAGCTGAGTGACACTGAAGCTTTCTTT. It encodes CASNLQLSDTEAFF.

This chain joins TRBV5-4 and TRBJ1-2; the D gene is possibly TRBD1 (5 bases). Germline V gene data show CDR1 as SGHNT and CDR2 as YYREEE (reference sequence). CDR3 size: 15 residues. Trimming took 5 bases from V and 6 from J, leaving 20 bases between them. The CDR3 sequence is CASSNTSRGSDGYTF. For the CDR3, the DNA is TGTGCCAGCAGTAACACGAGTCGGGGGTCAGATGGCTACACCTTC. Based on the CDR3 plus reference TRBV5-4 and TRBJ1-2, the full variable domain is ETGVTQSPTHLIKTRGQQVTLRCSSQSGHNTVSWYQQALGQGPQFIFQYYREEENGRGNFPPRFSGLQFPNYSSELNVNALELDDSALYLCASSNTSRGSDGYTFGSGTRLTVV.

This chain joins TRBV5-8 and TRBJ2-1; 13 bases agree with TRBD2. CDR3 size: 15 residues. V shed 5 bases, J shed 10 bases, and the junction held 9 bases outside the gene matches. CDR1 SGHTS and CDR2 YDEGEE come from the germline V gene. CDR3 sequence: CASRYGTSGDGEQFF. In DNA, the CDR3 is TGTGCCAGCAGATACGGGACTAGCGGGGATGGAGAGCAGTTCTTC.

The chain is built from TRBV9 and TRBJ1-1, with a tentative D call TRBD1 (5 bases). The CDR3 covers 15 residues. V was clipped by 0 bases and J by 3 bases, with 12 bases between them. Looked up from germline, CDR1 is SGDLS and CDR2 is YYNGEE. The DNA for the CDR3 is TGTGCCAGCAGCGTAGGGGATCGGGGCTACACTGAAGCTTTCTTT. Translating it yields CASSVGDRGYTEAFF. The full variable domain, in which reference TRBV9 and TRBJ1-1 provide the parts outside the CDR3, is DSGVTQTPKHLITATGQRVTLRCSPRSGDLSVYWYQQSLDQGLQFLIQYYNGEERAKGNILERFSAQQFPDLHSELNLSSLELGDSALYFCASSVGDRGYTEAFFGQGTRLTVV.

This rearrangement joins TRBV7-9 to TRBJ1-6; 7 bases align to TRBD1. Germline CDR1 and CDR2: SEHNR and FQNEAQ (reference sequence). The CDR3 is 15 amino acids. V gave up 1 base and J gave up 8 bases; unmatched junction bases: 5. The CDR3 DNA is TGTGCCAGCAGCTTAGTAGAAGGGGGCTATTCACCCCTCCACTTT. Protein product: CASSLVEGGYSPLHF.

The table lists this clone with a count of one. The CDR3 DNA follows: TGTGCCAGCAGCGTAATGGGAGAGACCCAGTACTTC. It yields the protein CASSVMGETQYF. The chain couples TRBV9 to TRBJ2-5; D is unclear. Per the germline V gene, CDR1 is SGDLS and CDR2 is YYNGEE. The CDR3 extends over 12 amino acids. V was clipped by 1 base and J by 4 bases, with 5 bases between them.

This clone is medium-sized in the sample. The chain uses TRBV11-2 and TRBJ1-5; no clear D gene. This CDR3 is built from 15 residues. Germline V CDR1 and CDR2: SGHAT, FQNNGV. V lost 3 bases and J lost 3, with 12 bases in between. The CDR3 region has the DNA TGTGCCAGCAGCTTGAATAACGGCGTCAATCAGCCCCAGCATTTT. It yields the protein CASSLNNGVNQPQHF.

The chain has TRBV2 and TRBJ2-7; D call uncertain. From germline, CDR1 is SNHLY and CDR2 FYNNEI. The CDR3 sequence is 13 residues long. V was clipped by 1 base and J by 3 bases, with 7 bases between them. The CDR3 sequence is CASSEGYLYEQYF. CDR3 DNA: TGTGCCAGCAGTGAAGGCTACCTCTACGAGCAGTACTTC.

This sequence joins TRBV12-3 or TRBV12-4 and TRBJ1-1, with D perhaps TRBD1 (5 bases). The V and J ends lost 3 bases and 2 bases respectively, with 7 bases between them. The CDR3 extends over 13 amino acids. The CDR3 sequence is CASSFGGNTEAFF. DNA of the CDR3: TGTGCCAGCAGTTTCGGGGGTAACACTGAAGCTTTCTTT.

The chain couples TRBV10-3 to TRBJ1-1; 10 nucleotides align to TRBD1. J was trimmed by 0 bases and V by 6 bases; bases with no gene match: 13. The V gene's germline CDR1 is ENHRY and CDR2 SYGVKD. This CDR3 contains 18 residues. CDR3 sequence: CAIRKPEGQGGMNTEAFF. CDR3 DNA: TGTGCCATCAGAAAGCCAGAAGGACAGGGGGGAATGAACACTGAAGCTTTCTTT.

This chain connects TRBV18 to TRBJ2-1; TRBD1 matches 11 bases. This CDR3 is 14 amino acids long. Per the germline V gene, CDR1 is KGHSH and CDR2 is LQKENI. V gave up 2 bases and J gave up 7 bases; unmatched junction bases: 1. This CDR3 reads CASSPGTGGNEQFF. The CDR3 DNA follows: TGTGCCAGCTCACCAGGGACAGGGGGAAATGAGCAGTTCTTC.

The rearrangement links TRBV18 to TRBJ2-7; possibly TRBD1 or TRBD2 for D (5 bases each). The CDR3 contains 11 residues. CDR1 and CDR2 from the germline V gene are KGHSH and LQKENI. V was clipped by 4 bases and J by 6 bases, with 7 bases between them. The CDR3 DNA reads as TGTGCCAGCTCACAGGGGAGCGAGCAGTACTTC. Its protein is CASSQGSEQYF.

CDR3 region: CASSPGPRRTEAFF. CDR3 nucleotides: TGTGCCAGCTCACCAGGTCCCAGACGCACTGAAGCTTTCTTT. The V and J genes are TRBV18 and TRBJ1-1; D unresolved. The V gene lost 2 bases and the J gene lost 4 bases, with 11 bases spanning the gap. The CDR3 loop spans 14 amino acids. CDR1 and CDR2 (germline): KGHSH, LQKENI.